A selection of T cell receptor beta chains follows, all from one sample in a study of OX40 agonist ivuxolimab in advanced cancers. Clones were read by immunoSEQ multiplex PCR, and TCRdb kept only the in-frame ones, dropping some. The profile shows tens of thousands of clones, approximately 89% of them singletons. The sequenced sample was CD4+ or CD8+ T cells sorted from blood, obtained in a trial of the OX40 agonist ivuxolimab. All receptors come from an adult with an advanced solid tumor such as melanoma, head and neck, liver or kidney cancer. The CDR3 runs from the conserved cysteine through the conserved F or W. The D gene is left open where the match is weak. The size entry is marked missing in some rows and otherwise reads once, few, many or a size class.

TRBV25-1	TRBD1	.	TRBJ1-5	TGTGCCAGCAGTGTAACAGGGGCCCGTGCGCCCCAGCATTTT	CASSVTGARAPQHF
TRBV5-4	TRBD1	.	TRBJ2-1	TGTGCCAGCAGCCCGGGACAGGAGCGATACAATGAGCAGTTCTTC	CASSPGQERYNEQFF
TRBV10-3	.	.	TRBJ1-2	TGTGCCACCAAAACGACAGCTGTCGGCTATGGCTACACCTTC	CATKTTAVGYGYTF
TRBV6-5	TRBD2	.	TRBJ2-7	TGTGCCAGCAGTTACTCGGTGGCGGGAGTGGGTTACGAGCAGTACTTC	CASSYSVAGVGYEQYF
TRBV2	.	.	TRBJ2-3	TGTGCCAGCAGTCCCGAGGTTCGGGATACGCAGTATTTT	CASSPEVRDTQYF
TRBV7-6	TRBD2	.	TRBJ2-3	TGTGCCAGCAGCGGAGGACTAGCGGGGGGAAGAGATACGCAGTATTTT	CASSGGLAGGRDTQYF
TRBV6-6	.	.	TRBJ2-3	TGTGCCAGCAGTTACTTGGGACTGAGCACAGATACGCAGTATTTT	CASSYLGLSTDTQYF
TRBV11-2	.	.	TRBJ2-3	TGTGCCAGCAGCTTAATCGGGATAGATACGCAGTATTTT	CASSLIGIDTQYF
TRBV4-1	.	once	TRBJ2-5	TGCGCCAGCAGCCAAGAGTGGCGGGAAGGGAAAGAGACCCAGTACTTC	CASSQEWREGKETQYF
TRBV18	.	.	TRBJ2-5	TGTGCCAGCTCACCCTTTAAAGAGACCCAGTACTTC	CASSPFKETQYF
TRBV10-2	.	.	TRBJ1-4	TGCGCCAGCAGGGACAGAATGGGTTCTGCAACTAATGAAAAACTGTTTTTT	CASRDRMGSATNEKLFF
TRBV7-2	TRBD2	.	TRBJ2-7	TGTGCCAGCAGCTTAGCAGCGACTAGCGGGGCCTACGAGCAGTACTTC	CASSLAATSGAYEQYF
TRBV9	.	.	TRBJ2-1	TGTGCCAGCAGCGTAGCGGGTGCCGGAGGTAGAAATGAGCAGTTCTTC	CASSVAGAGGRNEQFF
TRBV18	.	.	TRBJ1-3	TGTGCCAGCTCACCAGAAGCTGGCAGGACTTCTGGAAACACCATATATTTT	CASSPEAGRTSGNTIYF
TRBV18	TRBD2	.	TRBJ2-2	TGTGCCAGCTCACCACCAGGACTAGCGGGAGGGCCCGGGGAGCTGTTTTTT	CASSPPGLAGGPGELFF
TRBV6-6	.	.	TRBJ1-2	TGTGCCAGCAGCACAAGGGCGGTGGGGAACTATGGCTACACCTTC	CASSTRAVGNYGYTF
TRBV4-1	.	.	TRBJ2-2	TGCGCCAGCAGCCAAGTCCCAGGGTCCGGGGAGCTGTTTTTT	CASSQVPGSGELFF
TRBV27	.	.	TRBJ1-1	TGTGCCAGCAGAGGATGGGGGTTTTACACTGAAGCTTTCTTT	CASRGWGFYTEAFF
TRBV7-3	TRBD1	.	TRBJ1-1	TGTGCCAGCAGCCAACGAGGCAGGGGGACTGCACAAGCTTTCTTT	CASSQRGRGTAQAFF
TRBV30	.	once	TRBJ2-6	TGTGCCTGGAATTCTGGGGCCAACGTCCTGACTTTC	CAWNSGANVLTF
TRBV10-3	.	few	TRBJ1-1	TGTGCCATCAGTGAGGATGACAGACGGGCTTTCTTT	CAISEDDRRAFF
TRBV27	.	.	TRBJ2-2	TGTGCCAGCAGTTTATCGCCATCGGTCGGGGAGCTGTTTTTT	CASSLSPSVGELFF
TRBV4-3	.	.	TRBJ2-4	TGCGCCAGCAGCCAAGGTTTGAGTGGATACGAGGGCAAAAACATTCAGTACTTC	CASSQGLSGYEGKNIQYF
TRBV4-1	.	few	TRBJ1-3	TGCGGCTCAGGTGGGGGGGCCTCTGGAAACACCATATATTTT	CGSGGGASGNTIYF
TRBV9	.	.	TRBJ1-2	TGTGCCAGCGGCACCTTCATCTATGGCTACACCTTC	CASGTFIYGYTF
TRBV25-1	TRBD1	.	TRBJ1-4	TGTGCCAGCAGTGAGCTAGGGACAGGGGTCAATGAAAAACTGTTTTTT	CASSELGTGVNEKLFF
TRBV19	.	.	TRBJ1-5	TGTGCCAGTAGTATTCTAAATCAGCCCCAGCATTTT	CASSILNQPQHF
TRBV6-6	.	.	TRBJ2-2	TGTGCCAGCAGCAGGGATTCCCCGAACACCGGGGAGCTGTTTTTT	CASSRDSPNTGELFF
TRBV7-9	.	.	TRBJ1-5	TGTGCCAGCAGCTTAGGAGTCGGCCATAGCAATCAGCCCCAGCATTTT	CASSLGVGHSNQPQHF
TRBV18	TRBD1	.	TRBJ2-7	TGTGCCAGCTCTACCCTAGGGACAGGGACATCCTACGAGCAGTACTTC	CASSTLGTGTSYEQYF
TRBV5-1	TRBD1	.	TRBJ1-4	TGCGCCAGCAGCTTGCCAGGGGGCGGTTTCGACGAAAAACTGTTTTTT	CASSLPGGGFDEKLFF
TRBV4-1	.	.	TRBJ1-1	TGCGCCAGCAGCCAAGGAAGGGGCCATCCGAACACTGAAGCTTTCTTT	CASSQGRGHPNTEAFF
TRBV4-1	.	.	TRBJ2-1	TGCGCCAGCAGAGCCTCTCCTGCCCGGGGCTACAATGAGCAGTTCTTC	CASRASPARGYNEQFF
TRBV5-1	.	.	TRBJ1-2	TGCGCCAGCAGGGAGCAGGGGTCTAACTATGGCTACACCTTC	CASREQGSNYGYTF
TRBV11-2	TRBD1	.	TRBJ1-4	TGTGCCAGCAGCTTAGTTGGGACAGGGACTGAAAAACTGTTTTTT	CASSLVGTGTEKLFF
TRBV5-1	.	.	TRBJ2-5	TGCGCCAGCAGCTTGGGGAGGGTCGGGGTGCAAGAGACCCAGTACTTC	CASSLGRVGVQETQYF
TRBV7-9	.	.	TRBJ2-1	TGTGCCAGCAGCAAATCCCCTGGGGGGCTCCGTCAGTTCTTC	CASSKSPGGLRQFF
TRBV18	TRBD1	once	TRBJ1-5	TGTGCCAGCTCCCTAAAGACAGGGGGCAATCAGCCCCAGCATTTT	CASSLKTGGNQPQHF
TRBV5-4	.	.	TRBJ2-1	TGTGCCAGCAGCTTGGGGGGCAACCCAAACAATGAGCAGTTCTTC	CASSLGGNPNNEQFF
TRBV27	TRBD1	.	TRBJ1-4	TGTGCCAGCAGTGGGCAGACAGGGGTCGGGGAAAAACTGTTTTTT	CASSGQTGVGEKLFF
TRBV2	.	.	TRBJ1-1	TGTGCCAGCAGTTCAGGGAGGGCCACTGAAGCTTTCTTT	CASSSGRATEAFF
TRBV11-2	TRBD2	.	TRBJ2-5	TGTGCCAGCAGCTTATCGCTAGCGGGGGCCACGGAGACCCAGTACTTC	CASSLSLAGATETQYF
TRBV7-2	TRBD2	.	TRBJ2-3	TGTGCCAGCAGTTGGGGGGGAGACACAGATACGCAGTATTTT	CASSWGGDTDTQYF
TRBV19	.	.	TRBJ2-2	TGTGCCAGTAGGATCGGGACAACGAACACCGGGGAGCTGTTTTTT	CASRIGTTNTGELFF
TRBV7-3	TRBD2	.	TRBJ2-3	TGTGCCAGCAGCCCGGCGGGGGGGGCCCGCACAGATACGCAGTATTTT	CASSPAGGARTDTQYF
TRBV2	.	.	TRBJ2-2	TGTGCCAGCGGGGGGGCAAGGACCGGGGAGCTGTTTTTT	CASGGARTGELFF
TRBV7-9	.	.	TRBJ2-3	TGTGCCAGCAGCTTAGGAGCCTCGTCAGATACGCAGTATTTT	CASSLGASSDTQYF
TRBV5-1	.	.	TRBJ2-3	TGCGCCAGCAGCGCAAGCCTCAGGGGAGATACGCAGTATTTT	CASSASLRGDTQYF
TRBV5-6	TRBD1	.	TRBJ1-4	TGTGCCAGCAGCTTGGTTAGCGTGAGGGGGCGCGGTGAAAAACTGTTTTTT	CASSLVSVRGRGEKLFF
TRBV4-1	.	.	TRBJ2-1	TGCGCCAGCAGGACCCACCAGCGGAGCTCCTACAATGAGCAGTTCTTC	CASRTHQRSSYNEQFF
TRBV28	.	.	TRBJ1-2	TGTGCCAGCAGAACCCCTACAGGGTCTCTAGGCTACACCTTC	CASRTPTGSLGYTF
TRBV4-1	.	.	TRBJ2-2	TGCGCCAGCAGCCAAGATGGGGCCAGGTCGGAACTGTTTGGGACCGGGGAGCTGTTTTTT	CASSQDGARSELFGTGELFF
TRBV19	TRBD1	.	TRBJ2-7	TGTGCCTCCACAGGGGGCTCTTACGAGCAGTACTTC	CASTGGSYEQYF